The sequence of this T cell receptor (beta chain) was determined in a study of vaccination effects on CD4 cells after COVID-19. Using viral peptide pools, the ViraFEST assay grew out antigen-specific CD4+ T cells prior to sequencing. Following an approximately 9-day culture, CD4+ T cells were purified. Negative nucleocapsid antibody tests before and after vaccination confirmed no previous SARS-CoV-2 infection. Roughly 1.8 million PBMC per well received approximately 10 IU/ml IL-2 and around 11 ug/ml peptides in culture. On this clone: Antigen specificity is unknown.

The germline V gene has CDR1 LGHDT and CDR2 YNNKEL (reference sequence). This CDR3 is 15 amino acids long. With V trimmed by 4 bases and J by 7 bases, 5 bases remained unmatched. Profiling relied on immunoSEQ multiplex PCR, and the TCRdb table lists in-frame clones only, not all of them. The table lists about 20,000 clones, roughly 78% of them singletons. Study results and caveats: Researchers reported few convalescent patients and no early post-infection timepoints in the study.

The chain carries TRBV3-1 (or the pseudogene TRBV3-2) and TRBJ1-6; 9 nucleotides match TRBD1. The sequence was collected from a human donor who received a COVID-19 vaccine. The sequenced sample was CD4+ T cells from PBMCs cultured with HCoV-NL63 spike peptides, obtained before COVID-19 vaccination. The CDR3 spells CASSPGTGRNSPLHF. The CDR3 DNA follows: TGTGCCAGCAGCCCCGGGACAGGGAGGAATTCACCCCTCCACTTT.